The 19 T cell receptor beta chains reported below all come from one sample, sequenced in a study of shared clonotypes between healthy human individuals. Generated by immunoSEQ multiplex PCR, the TCRdb table keeps only in-frame clones and is missing some. Of about 1 million clones in the sample, around 82% were seen once. The source material was memory CD4+ T cells from PBMCs. Subset defined: CD45RA-negative fraction. The receptor source for this set is a man aged 18-30 years in good health. Some clones in this sample may be carry-over from other donors' samples.

The chain recombines TRBV28 with TRBJ2-7; TRBD2 matches 12 bases. CDR1 is MDHEN, CDR2 SYDVKM, per germline. The V gene end was trimmed by 3 bases and the J gene end by 0 bases; junction bases not matched to a gene: 6. The CDR3 is 17 amino acids. The CDR3 protein is CASSLYLAGGVSYEQYF. CDR3 bases: TGTGCCAGCAGTTTGTACCTAGCGGGAGGGGTCTCCTACGAGCAGTACTTC.

J is TRBJ2-7 and V is TRBV27; TRBD1 matches at 7 bases. Germline V gene lookup returns CDR1 MNHEY and CDR2 SMNVEV (reference sequence). The CDR3 is made up of 13 amino acids. J was trimmed by 2 bases and V by 7 bases; bases with no gene match: 5. CDR3 sequence reads: CASTRGQPYEQYF. For the CDR3, the DNA is TGTGCCAGCACCAGGGGACAGCCCTACGAGCAGTACTTC.

V and J are TRBV7-7 and TRBJ2-5, with 7 bases matching TRBD1. The CDR3 totals 14 residues. CDR1 SSHAT and CDR2 FNYEAQ come from the germline V gene (reference sequence). The V and J ends lost 3 bases and 5 bases, in that order; junction bases with no gene match: 6. CDR3 DNA sequence: TGTGCCAGCAGCTTCGACAGGGAGTTCGAGACCCAGTACTTC. It translates to CASSFDREFETQYF.

Concerning this clone itself: Other nucleotide sequences in the sample specify the same CDR3. This chain connects TRBV6-5 to TRBJ1-1; D gene ambiguous. Germline V lookup: CDR1 MNHEY, CDR2 SVGAGI. Trimming removed 0 bases from V and 4 bases from J, with 6 bases in between. The CDR3 extends over 13 amino acids. Here the CDR3 reads CASSYSWVTEAFF. The CDR3 region has the DNA TGTGCCAGCAGTTACTCGTGGGTCACTGAAGCTTTCTTT.

With respect to this clone: This CDR3 fails to terminate in the conserved phenylalanine or tryptophan, so it likely reflects a read error. The DNA is omitted, as the CDR3 cannot be located on it reliably, and the CDR3 follows TCRdb's listing. The sample has other DNA sequences that encode this CDR3 too. The genes are TRBV25-1 and TRBJ1-2. The CDR3 is 14 amino acids in total, end residues counted. Germline lookup yields CDR1 MGHDK and CDR2 SYGVNS. Here the CDR3 reads CASSEYLPVEGPLY.

This clone has more than one count but fewer than ten. Other DNA sequences from this sample encode an identical CDR3 as well. The chain joins TRBV7-2 to TRBJ2-1; no clear D. V gave up 3 bases and J gave up 8 bases, with 2 bases separating them. The CDR3 contains 10 residues. Per the germline V gene, CDR1 is SGHTA and CDR2 is FQGNSA. The CDR3 bases are TGTGCCAGCAGCTTTGATGAGCAGTTCTTC. It translates to CASSFDEQFF. The whole variable domain, filled in from reference TRBV7-2 and TRBJ2-1, reads GAGVSQSPSNKVTEKGKDVELRCDPISGHTALYWYRQSLGQGLEFLIYFQGNSAPDKSGLPSDRFSAERTGGSVSTLTIQRTQQEDSAVYLCASSFDEQFFGPGTRLTVL.

The V gene is TRBV5-1, the J gene TRBJ2-1; possibly TRBD1 for D (5 bases). The CDR3 consists of 16 residues. Deletions cut 0 bases from V and 3 bases from J, with 13 bases between. Looked up from germline, CDR1 is SGHRS and CDR2 is YFSETQ. CDR3 protein: CASSLGGQTVYNEQFF. CDR3 nucleotide sequence: TGCGCCAGCAGCTTGGGGGGCCAGACAGTCTACAATGAGCAGTTCTTC.

The CDR3 loop reads CASRPGQGVGNYGYTF. CDR3 nucleotides: TGTGCCAGCAGGCCGGGACAGGGAGTGGGAAACTATGGCTACACCTTC. The rearrangement links TRBV2 to TRBJ1-2; 9 bases fit TRBD1. CDR3 length: 16 residues. Germline V gene sequence: CDR1 SNHLY, CDR2 FYNNEI. With V trimmed by 6 bases and J by 2 bases, 10 bases remained unmatched.

This chain uses TRBV5-8 with TRBJ2-1; D is undetermined. The CDR3 totals 14 residues. V was trimmed by 1 base and J by 3 bases, leaving 8 bases between them. From germline, CDR1 is SGHTS and CDR2 YDEGEE. CDR3 residues: CASSLIPGYNEQFF. Written as DNA, the CDR3 is TGTGCCAGCAGCTTGATCCCGGGCTACAATGAGCAGTTCTTC.

V gene TRBV11-2 combines with J gene TRBJ2-4, with TRBD2 as a possible D gene (5 bases). Deletions cut 4 bases from V and 4 bases from J, with 14 bases between. This CDR3 region has 15 residues. CDR1 SGHAT and CDR2 FQNNGV come from the germline V gene. The CDR3 coding sequence is TGTGCCAGCAGCTCGACTCCCCGGGGTAAAAACATTCAGTACTTC. Its protein is CASSSTPRGKNIQYF.

This clone showed up just a few times. The chain carries TRBV28 and TRBJ1-3; perhaps TRBD1 as D (6 bases). Germline assignment: CDR1 MDHEN and CDR2 SYDVKM. This CDR3 spans 17 amino acids. V shed 6 bases and J shed 0 bases, with 18 bases lying between them. CDR3 protein: CASRTTGGAPSGNTIYF. CDR3 in DNA: TGTGCCAGCAGGACGACAGGCGGGGCTCCCTCTGGAAACACCATATATTTT.

This chain uses TRBV28 with TRBJ2-6; 8 nucleotides align to TRBD1. Trimming at V came to 6 bases and at J to 2 bases, leaving 6 bases not matched to a gene. Germline CDR1 is MDHEN and CDR2 is SYDVKM. The CDR3 sequence is 16 residues long. For the CDR3, the DNA is TGTGCCAGCAGCGACAGGGGTCCGGCTGGGGCCAACGTCCTGACTTTC. Residues: CASSDRGPAGANVLTF.

The V call is TRBV5-4, the J call TRBJ2-5; 7 bases map to TRBD1. The CDR3 is 14 residues long. In germline, CDR1 is SGHNT, CDR2 YYREEE (reference sequence). The J segment lost 2 bases and the V segment lost 5 bases, leaving 6 bases of the junction unmatched. DNA for the CDR3: TGTGCCAGCAGACGAGGGGGCCGTCAAGAGACCCAGTACTTC. Encoded protein: CASRRGGRQETQYF.

The chain uses TRBV29-1 and TRBJ2-7, with D possibly TRBD2 on 5 matching bases. Germline CDR1 SQVTM, CDR2 ANQGSEA. With 4 bases removed from V and 7 bases from J, the gap between germline ends came to 11 bases. The CDR3 is 11 amino acids. CDR3 loop: CSVATRREQYF. In DNA form, the CDR3 reads TGCAGCGTTGCTACTAGGCGGGAGCAGTACTTC.

In the case of this clone: Other DNA sequences in this sample translate to the same CDR3. V usage is TRBV5-1 and J usage is TRBJ2-3; D may be TRBD1 or TRBD2 (5 bases each). Deletions cut 2 bases from V and 0 bases from J, with 10 bases between. CDR1 and CDR2 (germline): SGHRS, YFSETQ. This CDR3 contains 15 residues. The CDR3 coding sequence is TGCGCCAGCAGCTTAACGGGGACCAGCACAGATACGCAGTATTTT. Its translation is CASSLTGTSTDTQYF.

The sample holds many counts of this clone. The chain has TRBV28 and TRBJ2-7; weak D call: TRBD1 (6 bases). Germline CDR1 and CDR2: MDHEN and SYDVKM. The CDR3 loop spans 16 amino acids. The V gene lost 8 bases and the J gene lost 2 bases, with 22 bases spanning the gap. CDR3 DNA: TGTGCCAGCCGTCTTTTGGACGGGACACAAACCTACGAGCAGTACTTC. The encoded protein is CASRLLDGTQTYEQYF.

The chain employs TRBV12-1 and TRBJ2-5; TRBD2, as called in the table, went unchecked against the DNA. TRBV12-1 is marked as a pseudogene. There are 15 residues in the CDR3. The CDR3 region is CASPPVETVQETQYF. The CDR3 DNA is TGTGCCAGCCCCCCCGTGGAGACGGTACAAGAGACCCAGTACTTC.

This sequence joins TRBV11-2 and TRBJ2-7; 9 nucleotides line up with TRBD1. With V trimmed by 8 bases and J by 6 bases, 11 bases remained unmatched. The CDR3 covers 14 residues. Germline V gene sequence: CDR1 SGHAT, CDR2 FQNNGV. DNA for the CDR3: TGTGCCAGCGGCCTCCCGGGACAGGGTGGCGAGCAGTACTTC. Protein product: CASGLPGQGGEQYF.

The chain recombines TRBV5-4 with TRBJ2-1; 14 nucleotides line up with TRBD2. Germline CDR1 and CDR2: SGHNT and YYREEE (reference sequence). The CDR3 runs to 17 residues. With 2 bases clipped from V and 7 bases from J, the junction kept 8 bases outside the gene matches. The CDR3 DNA is TGTGCCAGCAGCTTCGGACTAGCGGGAGGTGCGGGGAATGAGCAGTTCTTC. It codes for CASSFGLAGGAGNEQFF.